This TCR beta chain was identified during a study of cytomegalovirus exposure and HLA in healthy donors (dated by TCRdb to about 2017). A note on the overall study: In an earlier analysis of under 750 of the donors, approximately 300 Gb of sequence data and some 100 million unique TCR beta sequences from roughly 180 million T cells were reported. To study patterns of TCR occurrence, a later analysis re-analyzed previously published TCR beta repertoires from 666 donors and added high-resolution HLA genotyping. About 320 gigabases of sequencing data and tens of millions of unique TCR sequences were included in an early release covering around 650 HLA-typed donors. The number of donors typed differed by locus, with about 629-640 for A, B, C, DRB1 and DQB1, 522 for DQA1, 600 to 610 for DPA1, and under 490 for DPB1. Donor age, sex, ethnicity and CMV serostatus were compiled alongside the repertoire data. A later genetic analysis used genome-wide SNP genotypes for about three fifths of the 666 donors, treating that subset as a discovery cohort. Across 398 genotyped donors of the cohort, an average of roughly 250,000 unique TCR beta nucleotide sequences per donor were sequenced, and roughly 20% of those sequences were non-productive. The study aimed to test whether signatures of past pathogen exposure could be identified by cataloging public T cell receptors. All discovery cohort repertoires had been generated using a single sequencing platform. The T cell repertoires of around 670 subjects were profiled by immunosequencing and related to cytomegalovirus serostatus. The genetic ancestry cluster associated with self-reported Caucasian donors included around 76% of the roughly 380 genotyped donors. To predict cytomegalovirus infection status, the study combined high-throughput TCR immunosequencing, statistical association of individual TCRs with disease status, and machine learning. Rather than using new phenotypic data, the later analysis identified candidate immune exposures from TCR beta sequences and from how often those sequences occurred across donors. Along with the roughly 670-subject first cohort, a separate validation cohort of over a hundred different subjects was used. Roughly five DR-DQ haplotypes were handled as single units for association and clustering, since linkage in the cohort was strong. To decide whether each TCR beta V gene segment behaved as functional or pseudogenic, an earlier analysis of nearly 600 of the donors relied on high-throughput TCR beta sequencing. Both class I and class II loci were covered by HLA typing, at four-digit resolution. What the study reported, not specific to this receptor: In both the original and validation cohorts, the classifier was reported to diagnose cytomegalovirus status with high specificity and sensitivity. According to a later analysis, parvovirus B19, influenza, CMV and Epstein-Barr virus appeared linked to several top co-occurrence clusters. In a later genetic analysis, a missense DCLRE1C variant was associated with V-gene and J-gene trimming of TCR beta chains, and the association was replicated in an independent cohort. Broadly in line with IMGT annotations, most TCR beta V segments showed up in productive rearrangements about 87% or about 30% of the time in an earlier analysis of under 700 of the donors. The study gave a list of about 160 TCR beta chains associated with cytomegalovirus. The cohort was sequenced for TCR beta chains only, and without alpha or paired-chain data the features that could be detected were limited. Because HLA typing was unavailable for some donors at each locus, only the typed subset was used in association tests. In vitro tests confirmed that a few of the cytomegalovirus-associated TCR beta chains recognize cytomegalovirus antigens. The presence/absence analyses assumed that sequencing depth was roughly uniform across donors, and that assumption may not be true. Correlated functional status among segregating V segments might be attributable to linkage disequilibrium, but an unknown experimental factor could not be ruled out. Some 16 rarely observed V segments, including chromosome 9 orphons, were excluded from the earlier analysis of approximately 500 of the donors because counts were too low. The sequencing pipeline was judged likely to have produced a cluster of highly shared sequence variants as a technical artifact. Compared with the roughly 670-donor mean, donors in an Asian-associated ancestry cluster had fewer N-insertions in productive TCRs, according to a later genetic analysis. When HLA alleles, especially DR and DQ, strongly co-occurred, TCR associations were difficult to assign to individual alleles. In a later analysis, the rate of TCR association differed among HLA loci, with DRB1 alleles having the most associated TCRs and HLA-C alleles having the fewest. It was suggested by the authors that the approach could potentially be generalized to other disease states and immunological phenotypes. In a later analysis, some 17,000 TCR beta sequences were associated with specific HLA alleles at a false discovery rate of 0.05. A further reported finding was that TCR beta sequences accurately predicted the HLA-A and HLA-B alleles for most subjects in the first cohort. While some public TCRs were present in many individuals, most TCR sequences turned up only very rarely across donors. In a later analysis, HLA-associated TCR beta chains showed more clonal expansion and lower generation probabilities than non-associated chains that were equally common. Most CMV-associated TCR beta chains appeared to be HLA-restricted in a later analysis, and the HLA associations seemed to be driven largely by CMV exposure. Immune exposure information for the cohort was limited to CMV serostatus.

Preparation of the library involved the immunoSEQ multiplex PCR assay. A mixture of 60 forward primers for TCR Vbeta segments and 13 reverse primers for TCR Jbeta segments was used in the multiplex PCR. A multiplex PCR assay on genomic DNA amplified the CDR3 region of rearranged TCR beta genes. On the Illumina HiSeq System, the amplified TCR beta libraries were sequenced as 87-base-pair reads. The original pipeline was this. In a later analysis, tens of millions of unique TCR beta chains were counted across the 650 to 700 repertoires, and approximately 11 million of these chains were shared by at least two donors. A nearest-neighbor algorithm error-corrected the raw reads and collapsed the reads into unique sequences, merging closely related sequences to remove PCR and sequencing errors. V, D and J gene segments were assigned by aligning CDR3 sequences to IMGT reference sequences. For a sequence to be retained, at least a six-nucleotide match to both a V gene segment and a J gene segment was required. A rearrangement counted as productive if the CDR3 had no stop codons and remained in frame with V and J, and every other rearrangement counted as non-productive. Following IMGT convention, CDR3 was defined as the stretch from the second conserved V-encoded cysteine to the conserved J-encoded phenylalanine. The earlier analysis of some 580 of the donors excluded any sequence lacking an unambiguous match to a single V gene segment. In an earlier analysis of a few hundred of the donors, V segments were called functional above 56.7% productive rearrangements and were called segregating when the between-donor standard deviation exceeded 5%. A statistical classification framework was built to diagnose cytomegalovirus status from the catalog of TCR beta chain sequences. V and J gene assignment, in a later analysis, came from comparing TCR nucleotide sequences with IMGT/GENE-DB human TR gene sequences. A later analysis assigned CDR3 sequences and most-parsimonious VDJ recombination scenarios with the TCRdist pipeline. A later analysis defined each TCR beta chain by its CDR3 amino acid sequence plus V-gene family, and excluded reads lacking a unique V-gene family. A later analysis removed several hundred highly shared, low-generation-probability nucleotide sequences to deal with suspected cross-contamination and a sequencing artifact. In a later analysis, a clonal expansion index for each public chain was calculated from normalized within-repertoire ranks of inferred template counts. Generation probabilities in a later analysis came from a VDJ recombination model fitted to out-of-frame rearrangements, and those results were checked against IGoR. In a later analysis, TCR-TCR, TCR-HLA and TCR-CMV co-occurrence was scored with hypergeometric tests, and a repertoire-size bias correction was applied to TCR pairs. A later analysis estimated false discovery rates by permuting HLA or CMV assignments 20 times. In a later analysis, co-occurring TCRs were grouped using DBSCAN, and TCRdist sequence similarity was added for clustering within HLA-allele-positive subsets. Co-occurrence clustering excluded repertoires with fewer than 30,000 or more than 120,000 public chains, plus five with anomalous nucleotide sharing. TCRdb obtained this table from immuneACCESS and retained in-frame rearrangements with V and J assigned. These tables miss some clones; where compared with another copy, unresolved V genes account for less than half of the shortfall, and the remainder is unexplained. V, J and clone size reflect that table, while D and trimming were determined from the DNA. The sample profile shows about 130,000 clones; 70% to 90% of them were found once. Around 1.7% of the sample is taken by the ten largest.

About this clone itself: No cognate antigen has been identified for it. The input lacks base qualities; no much larger clone sits a single base away. Other DNA sequences in the sample encode the same CDR3.

The cohort was made up of several hundred healthy bone marrow donors. At the time of sampling, all cohort members were nominally healthy, though unrecorded immune exposures were likely present. The donor was CMV seronegative and belonged to the group of around 400 seronegative cohort members. A peripheral blood sample was provided by each donor, and peripheral blood mononuclear cells were used for TCR beta sequencing. The Qiagen DNeasy Blood Extraction Kit was used to extract genomic DNA from the blood cell samples. The sequenced material came from PBMCs. The sequence was obtained from a boy between 10 and 17 years old in good health and CMV-seronegative.

At the DNA level, the sequence is TGCGCCAGCAGCCAAGCGGCCAGCGGGATCAGATACGAGCAGTACTTC. It encodes CASSQAASGIRYEQYF. The chain is made from TRBV4-3 and TRBJ2-7; TRBD2 matches 7 bases in the middle. Ends trimmed: V by 1 base, J by 4 bases; bases unmatched to a gene: 10. Looking up the germline V gene yields CDR1 LGHNA and CDR2 YSLEER. The CDR3 measures 16 amino acids from cysteine to phenylalanine. Of all the DNA, just the CDR3 is kept, 48 bases in frame from base 1.